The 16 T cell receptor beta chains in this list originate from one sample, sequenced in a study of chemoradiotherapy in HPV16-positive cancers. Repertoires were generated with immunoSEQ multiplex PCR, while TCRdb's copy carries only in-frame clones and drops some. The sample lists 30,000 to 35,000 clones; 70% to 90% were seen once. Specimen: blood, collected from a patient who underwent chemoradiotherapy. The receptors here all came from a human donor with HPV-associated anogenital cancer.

The CDR3: CASRQGLAVETQYF. The CDR3 DNA follows: TGTGCCAGCAGGCAAGGACTAGCGGTAGAGACCCAGTACTTC. The V gene is TRBV7-2, the J gene TRBJ2-5; 10 bases map to TRBD2. V trimming: 6 bases; J trimming: 4 bases; junction bases outside the gene matches: 5. CDR1 is SGHTA, CDR2 FQGNSA, per germline. This CDR3 contains 14 residues.

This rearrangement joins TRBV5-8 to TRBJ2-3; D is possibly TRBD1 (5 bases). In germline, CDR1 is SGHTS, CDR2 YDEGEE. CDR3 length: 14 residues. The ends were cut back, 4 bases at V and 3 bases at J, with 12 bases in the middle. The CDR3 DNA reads TGTGCCAGCAGCCAACGGACATTGACAGATACGCAGTATTTT. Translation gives CASSQRTLTDTQYF. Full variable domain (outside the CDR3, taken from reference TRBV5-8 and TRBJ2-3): EAGVTQSPTHLIKTRGQQATLRCSPISGHTSVYWYQQALGLGLQFLLWYDEGEERNRGNFPPRFSGRQFPNYSSELNVNALELEDSALYLCASSQRTLTDTQYFGPGTRLTVL.

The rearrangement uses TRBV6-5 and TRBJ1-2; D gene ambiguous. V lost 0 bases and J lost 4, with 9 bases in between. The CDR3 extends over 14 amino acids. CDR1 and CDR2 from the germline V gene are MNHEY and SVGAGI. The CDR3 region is CASSYSPSPYGYTF. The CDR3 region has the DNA TGTGCCAGCAGTTACTCCCCCAGCCCCTATGGCTACACCTTC.

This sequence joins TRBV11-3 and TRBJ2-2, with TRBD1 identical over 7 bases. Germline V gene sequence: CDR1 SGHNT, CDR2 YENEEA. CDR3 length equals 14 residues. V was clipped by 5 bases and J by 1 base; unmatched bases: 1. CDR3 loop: CASSGDRNTGELFF. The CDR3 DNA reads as TGTGCCAGCAGCGGGGACAGGAACACCGGGGAGCTGTTTTTT.

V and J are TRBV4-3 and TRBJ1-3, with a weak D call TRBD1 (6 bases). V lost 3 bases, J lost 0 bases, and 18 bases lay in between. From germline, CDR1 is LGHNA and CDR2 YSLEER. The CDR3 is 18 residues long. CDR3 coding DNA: TGCGCCAGCAGCCAGACTATCCTGGGACAAAGCTCTGGAAACACCATATATTTT. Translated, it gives CASSQTILGQSSGNTIYF.

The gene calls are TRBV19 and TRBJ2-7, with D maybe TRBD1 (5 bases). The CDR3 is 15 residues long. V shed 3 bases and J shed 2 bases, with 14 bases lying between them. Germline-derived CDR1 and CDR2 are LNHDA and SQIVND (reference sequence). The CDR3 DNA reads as TGTGCCAGTAGTATTTCAGGGAATGGGGCCTACGAGCAGTACTTC. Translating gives CASSISGNGAYEQYF.

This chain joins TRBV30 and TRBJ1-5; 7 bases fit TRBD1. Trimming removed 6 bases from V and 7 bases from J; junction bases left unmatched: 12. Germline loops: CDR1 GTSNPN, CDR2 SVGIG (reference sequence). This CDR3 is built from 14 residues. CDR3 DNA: TGTGCCTGCTCTACCAACAGGGGAAGCCAGCCCCAGCATTTT. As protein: CACSTNRGSQPQHF.

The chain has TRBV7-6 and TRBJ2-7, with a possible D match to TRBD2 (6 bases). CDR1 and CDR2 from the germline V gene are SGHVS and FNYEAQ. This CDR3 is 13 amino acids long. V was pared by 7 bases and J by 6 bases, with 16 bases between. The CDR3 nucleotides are TGTGCCAGCACCTCCGGGGGTGGTGTCGAGCAGTACTTC. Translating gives CASTSGGGVEQYF.

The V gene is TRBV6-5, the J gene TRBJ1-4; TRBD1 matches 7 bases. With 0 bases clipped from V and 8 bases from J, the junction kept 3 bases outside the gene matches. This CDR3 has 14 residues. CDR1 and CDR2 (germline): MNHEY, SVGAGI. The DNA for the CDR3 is TGTGCCAGCAGTTACTCGGTCAGGGGGGAAAAACTGTTTTTT. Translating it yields CASSYSVRGEKLFF.

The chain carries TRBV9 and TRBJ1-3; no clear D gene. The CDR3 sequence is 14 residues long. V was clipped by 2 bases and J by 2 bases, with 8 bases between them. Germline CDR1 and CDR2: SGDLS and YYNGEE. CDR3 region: CASSVIQAGNTIYF. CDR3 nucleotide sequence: TGTGCCAGCAGCGTGATCCAGGCTGGAAACACCATATATTTT.

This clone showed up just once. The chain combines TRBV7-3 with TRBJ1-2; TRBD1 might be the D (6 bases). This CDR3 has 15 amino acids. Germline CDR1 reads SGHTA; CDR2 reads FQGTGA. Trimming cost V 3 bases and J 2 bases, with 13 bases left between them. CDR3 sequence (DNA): TGTGCCAGCAGCTTTCCACAGGGAGGGAACTATGGCTACACCTTC. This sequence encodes CASSFPQGGNYGYTF.

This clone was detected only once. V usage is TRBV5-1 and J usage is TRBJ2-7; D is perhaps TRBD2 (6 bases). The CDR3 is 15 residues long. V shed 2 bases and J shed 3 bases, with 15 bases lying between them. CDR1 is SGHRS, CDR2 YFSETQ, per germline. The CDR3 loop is CASSFHLAGYYEQYF. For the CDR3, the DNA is TGCGCCAGCAGCTTCCACCTCGCGGGGTACTACGAGCAGTACTTC.

The CDR3: CASSPGQPGPYEQYF. The CDR3 DNA is TGCGCCAGCAGCCCAGGACAGCCCGGACCTTACGAGCAGTACTTC. The rearrangement uses TRBV5-1 and TRBJ2-7; D is possibly TRBD1 (6 bases). CDR3 size: 15 residues. Trimming removed 4 bases from V and 4 bases from J, with 18 bases in between. The germline V gene has CDR1 SGHRS and CDR2 YFSETQ.

The CDR3 coding sequence is TGTGCCAGCAGCCCCACGTCGCCGGGGCCGGAAGGCTACACCTTC. Translation gives CASSPTSPGPEGYTF. The V call is TRBV9, the J call TRBJ1-2; a weak D match, TRBD1 (5 bases). V lost 4 bases to trimming and J lost 8 bases, with 21 bases between them. The CDR3 runs 15 residues. Germline CDR1 reads SGDLS; CDR2 reads YYNGEE.

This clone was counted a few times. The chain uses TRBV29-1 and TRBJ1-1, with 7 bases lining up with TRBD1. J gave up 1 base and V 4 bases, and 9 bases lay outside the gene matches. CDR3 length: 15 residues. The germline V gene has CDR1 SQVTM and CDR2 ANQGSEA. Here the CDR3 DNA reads TGCAGCGTTGGAACAGGGGTAACCAGGAACACTGAAGCTTTCTTT. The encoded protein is CSVGTGVTRNTEAFF.

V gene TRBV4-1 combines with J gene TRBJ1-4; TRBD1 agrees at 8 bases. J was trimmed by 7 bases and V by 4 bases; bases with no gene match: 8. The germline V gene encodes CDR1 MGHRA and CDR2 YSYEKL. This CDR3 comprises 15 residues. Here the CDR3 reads CASSPLQGVGEKLFF. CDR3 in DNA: TGCGCCAGCAGCCCTTTACAGGGGGTTGGTGAAAAACTGTTTTTT.